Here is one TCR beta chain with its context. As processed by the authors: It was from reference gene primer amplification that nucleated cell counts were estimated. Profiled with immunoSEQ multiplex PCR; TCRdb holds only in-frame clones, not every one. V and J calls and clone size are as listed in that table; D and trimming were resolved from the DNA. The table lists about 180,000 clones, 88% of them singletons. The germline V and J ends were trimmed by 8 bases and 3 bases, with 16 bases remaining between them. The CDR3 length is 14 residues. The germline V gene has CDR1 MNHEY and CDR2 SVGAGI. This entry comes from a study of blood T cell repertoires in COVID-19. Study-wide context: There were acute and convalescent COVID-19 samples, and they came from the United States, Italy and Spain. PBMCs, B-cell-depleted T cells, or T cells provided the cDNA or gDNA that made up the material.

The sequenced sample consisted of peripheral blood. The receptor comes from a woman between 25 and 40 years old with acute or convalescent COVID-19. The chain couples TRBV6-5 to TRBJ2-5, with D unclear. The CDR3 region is CASGSVPSKETQYF. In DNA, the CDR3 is TGTGCCAGCGGAAGCGTCCCGAGTAAAGAGACCCAGTACTTC.